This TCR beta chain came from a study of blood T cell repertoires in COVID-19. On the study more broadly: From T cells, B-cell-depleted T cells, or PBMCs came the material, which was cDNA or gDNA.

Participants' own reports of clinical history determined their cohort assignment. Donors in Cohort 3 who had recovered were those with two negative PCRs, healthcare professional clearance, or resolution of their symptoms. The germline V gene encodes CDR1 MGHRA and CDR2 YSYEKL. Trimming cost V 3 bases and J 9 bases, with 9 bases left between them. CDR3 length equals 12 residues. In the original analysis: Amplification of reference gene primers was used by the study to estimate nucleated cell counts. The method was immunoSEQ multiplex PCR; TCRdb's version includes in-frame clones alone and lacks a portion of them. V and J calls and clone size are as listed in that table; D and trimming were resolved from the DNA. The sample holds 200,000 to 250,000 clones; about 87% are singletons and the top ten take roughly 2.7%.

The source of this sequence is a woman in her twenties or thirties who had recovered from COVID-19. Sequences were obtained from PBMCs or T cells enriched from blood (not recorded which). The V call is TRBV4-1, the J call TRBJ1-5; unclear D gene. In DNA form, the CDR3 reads TGCGCCAGCAGCCAGGGGAGTGGGCCCCAGCATTTT. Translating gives CASSQGSGPQHF.